The 13 T cell receptor beta chains below were found in one sample sequenced in a study of graft-versus-host responses after intestinal transplantation. The method was immunoSEQ multiplex PCR; TCRdb's version includes in-frame clones alone and lacks a portion of them. There are fewer than 60,000 clones in the sample; approximately 84% occur only once, and about 0.43% lies in the top ten. Antigens for these TCRs are unknown. Specimen: unstimulated CD4+ T cells sorted from spleen or lymph node cells, collected before transplant. These receptor sequences come from a human donor who was the organ donor for an intestinal transplant.

The chain uses TRBV5-4 and TRBJ1-1; D perhaps matches TRBD1 (5 bases). Germline CDR1 SGHNT, CDR2 YYREEE (reference sequence). The CDR3 has 13 amino acids. The V gene lost 0 bases and the J gene lost 4 bases, with 7 bases spanning the gap. The CDR3 DNA is TGTGCCAGCAGCTTGGACCAGGGCACTGAAGCTTTCTTT. Encoded protein: CASSLDQGTEAFF. Full variable domain (remainder filled in from reference TRBV5-4 and TRBJ1-1): ETGVTQSPTHLIKTRGQQVTLRCSSQSGHNTVSWYQQALGQGPQFIFQYYREEENGRGNFPPRFSGLQFPNYSSELNVNALELDDSALYLCASSLDQGTEAFFGQGTRLTVV.

The chain couples TRBV30 to TRBJ1-6; 7 nucleotides agree with TRBD1. CDR3 size: 14 residues. CDR1 is GTSNPN and CDR2 is SVGIG in the germline V gene (reference sequence). The V segment lost 1 base and the J segment 6 bases; nucleotides outside the gene matches: 3. CDR3 nucleotide sequence: TGTGCCTGGAGTGAAGGGGGCCTTAATTCACCCCTCCACTTT. It translates to CAWSEGGLNSPLHF.

The J gene is TRBJ2-3, the V gene TRBV6-6, with D uncertain. Germline V gene sequence: CDR1 MNHNY, CDR2 SVGAGI (reference sequence). The CDR3 is made up of 14 amino acids. Trimming pared 7 bases from V and 0 bases from J, leaving 11 bases between. This CDR3 is CASKGRTSTDTQYF. The CDR3 DNA reads as TGTGCCAGCAAAGGGCGAACTAGCACAGATACGCAGTATTTT.

The rearrangement uses TRBV6-6 and TRBJ2-7, with TRBD1 matching 10 bases. Germline CDR1 is MNHNY and CDR2 is SVGAGI (reference sequence). The CDR3 totals 15 residues. The V segment lost 5 bases and the J segment 2 bases; nucleotides outside the gene matches: 6. The CDR3 bases are TGTGCCAGCAGTCTAAGACAGGGGGCAGCCTACGAGCAGTACTTC. It specifies CASSLRQGAAYEQYF.

V usage is TRBV19 and J usage is TRBJ1-6; D is perhaps TRBD1 (5 bases). The CDR3 has 16 amino acids. Deletions cut 0 bases from V and 10 bases from J, with 16 bases between. CDR1 and CDR2 (germline): LNHDA, SQIVND (reference sequence). The CDR3 loop reads CASSIESLSRGSPLHF. CDR3 nucleotide sequence: TGTGCCAGTAGTATAGAATCCCTATCCCGGGGGTCACCCCTCCACTTT. The variable domain in full, with the rest retrieved from reference TRBV19 and TRBJ1-6, is DGGITQSPKYLFRKEGQNVTLSCEQNLNHDAMYWYRQDPGQGLRLIYYSQIVNDFQKGDIAEGYSVSREKKESFPLTVTSAQKNPTAFYLCASSIESLSRGSPLHFGNGTRLTVT.

Here the CDR3 reads CASRLRTGSTDTQYF. In nucleotides, the CDR3 is TGTGCCAGCAGGTTAAGGACAGGGAGCACAGATACGCAGTATTTT. V usage is TRBV2 and J usage is TRBJ2-3, with 8 bases that match TRBD1. CDR1 and CDR2 from the germline V gene are SNHLY and FYNNEI. Trimming cost V 6 bases and J 0 bases; bases outside gene matches: 5. The CDR3 is 15 residues long.

The rearrangement links TRBV5-5 to TRBJ1-2, with a weak D call TRBD1 (6 bases). Per the germline V gene, CDR1 is SGHKS and CDR2 is YYEKEE (reference sequence). The CDR3 is 13 residues long. V lost 5 bases and J 4 bases, leaving 12 bases between the germline ends. CDR3 in amino acids: CASRLGQIYGYTF. CDR3 nucleotide sequence: TGTGCCAGCAGACTCGGACAGATCTATGGCTACACCTTC.

The V and J genes are TRBV30 and TRBJ2-1, with TRBD2 matching over 14 bases. The V gene's germline CDR1 is GTSNPN and CDR2 SVGIG (reference sequence). Unmatched junction bases numbered 8, after V lost 3 bases and J lost 7 bases. The CDR3 totals 16 residues. This chain's CDR3 is CAWSPRLAGGDNEQFF. The DNA of the CDR3 is TGTGCCTGGAGCCCACGACTAGCGGGGGGGGATAATGAGCAGTTCTTC.

The CDR3 bases are TGTGCCAGCAGTTTCCGTCGACTAGTACAAGAGACCCAGTACTTC. Translating gives CASSFRRLVQETQYF. This sequence joins TRBV2 and TRBJ2-5; a weak D match, TRBD2 (6 bases). V lost 5 bases to trimming and J lost 2 bases, with 15 bases between them. Germline V gives CDR1 SNHLY, CDR2 FYNNEI. The CDR3 length is 15 residues.

This sequence joins TRBV5-1 and TRBJ1-1; no firm D call. CDR3 length: 12 residues. The V gene lost 5 bases and the J gene lost 1 base, with 6 bases spanning the gap. Germline CDR1 reads SGHRS; CDR2 reads YFSETQ. DNA of the CDR3: TGCGCCAGCAGGAAAGCGAACACTGAAGCTTTCTTT. Its protein is CASRKANTEAFF.

The chain carries TRBV19 and TRBJ2-7; D unclear. Germline V CDR1 and CDR2: LNHDA, SQIVND (reference sequence). This CDR3 spans 14 amino acids. Deletions cut 4 bases from V and 2 bases from J, with 12 bases between. DNA for the CDR3: TGTGCCAGTAGTAAACGCGGCCACCCCTACGAGCAGTACTTC. Amino acids: CASSKRGHPYEQYF.

This chain uses TRBV7-9 with TRBJ2-3; D assignment may be TRBD1 or TRBD2 (5 bases each). CDR1 SEHNR and CDR2 FQNEAQ come from the germline V gene (reference sequence). The V end was cut by 3 bases, the J end by 2 bases, with 9 bases between. The CDR3 contains 14 residues. CDR3 in amino acids: CASSLGTYTDTQYF. Written as DNA, the CDR3 is TGTGCCAGCAGCTTGGGGACGTACACAGATACGCAGTATTTT. Full variable domain (rest looked up from reference TRBV7-9 and TRBJ2-3): DTGVSQNPRHKITKRGQNVTFRCDPISEHNRLYWYRQTLGQGPEFLTYFQNEAQLEKSRLLSDRFSAERPKGSFSTLEIQRTEQGDSAMYLCASSLGTYTDTQYFGPGTRLTVL.

This rearrangement joins TRBV19 to TRBJ2-1; TRBD2 aligns across 9 bases. Germline CDR1 and CDR2: LNHDA and SQIVND (reference sequence). The CDR3 is 17 amino acids. The V segment lost 5 bases and the J segment 1 base; nucleotides outside the gene matches: 9. The CDR3 coding sequence is TGTGCCAGTAGTGCAACCCCCCTAGCGGGGTCCTACAATGAGCAGTTCTTC. This codes for CASSATPLAGSYNEQFF.